The clone carrying this TCR beta chain was detected only a few times. Its specificity is not known. The sample comes from a study of identical twins. This CDR3 has 13 residues. V lost 5 bases to trimming and J lost 10 bases; unmatched junction nucleotides: 9. Germline V gene sequence: CDR1 SGHDN, CDR2 FVKESK. Donors were all healthy Caucasians. Notes on the study in general: Conclusions relied on cross-sectional statistical analysis, not following the same donors. Within monozygotic twins, out-of-frame TCR alpha sharing was underestimated by the models.

Template switching supplied a universal primer site; unique molecular identifiers were carried on the cDNA. TCRdb processed the 5' RACE reads anew with MiXCR; each CDR3 protein has one entry. Here the sample spans around 370,000 distinct CDR3 sequences, roughly 9% being singletons. The TCR was taken from a woman aged 45-59 years in good health. The sample comprised naive T cells sorted from blood. The chain recombines TRBV14 with TRBJ2-5, with 8 bases fitting TRBD2. CDR3 region: CASSGDVLAVQYF. In nucleotides, the CDR3 is TGTGCCAGCAGCGGGGACGTACTAGCGGTCCAGTACTTC.